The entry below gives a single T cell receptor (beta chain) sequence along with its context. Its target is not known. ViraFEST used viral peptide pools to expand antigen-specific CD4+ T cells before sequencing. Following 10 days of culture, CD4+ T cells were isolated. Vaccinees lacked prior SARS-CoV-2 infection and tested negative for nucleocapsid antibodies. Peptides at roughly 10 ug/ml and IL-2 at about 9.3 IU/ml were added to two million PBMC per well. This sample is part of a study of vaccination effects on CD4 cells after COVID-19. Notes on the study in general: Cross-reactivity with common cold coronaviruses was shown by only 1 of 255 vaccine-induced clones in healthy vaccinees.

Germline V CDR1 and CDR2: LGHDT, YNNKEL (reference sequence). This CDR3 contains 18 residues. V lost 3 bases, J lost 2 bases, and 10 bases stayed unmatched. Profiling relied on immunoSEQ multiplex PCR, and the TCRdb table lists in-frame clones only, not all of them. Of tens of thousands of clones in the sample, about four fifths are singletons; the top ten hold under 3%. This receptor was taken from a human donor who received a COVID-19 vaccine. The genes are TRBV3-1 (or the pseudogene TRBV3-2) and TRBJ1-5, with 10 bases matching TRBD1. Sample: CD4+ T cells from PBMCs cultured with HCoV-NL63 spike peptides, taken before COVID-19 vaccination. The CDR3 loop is CASSQKTTGGLGNQPQHF. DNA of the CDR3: TGTGCCAGCAGCCAGAAGACGACAGGGGGCTTAGGCAATCAGCCCCAGCATTTT.